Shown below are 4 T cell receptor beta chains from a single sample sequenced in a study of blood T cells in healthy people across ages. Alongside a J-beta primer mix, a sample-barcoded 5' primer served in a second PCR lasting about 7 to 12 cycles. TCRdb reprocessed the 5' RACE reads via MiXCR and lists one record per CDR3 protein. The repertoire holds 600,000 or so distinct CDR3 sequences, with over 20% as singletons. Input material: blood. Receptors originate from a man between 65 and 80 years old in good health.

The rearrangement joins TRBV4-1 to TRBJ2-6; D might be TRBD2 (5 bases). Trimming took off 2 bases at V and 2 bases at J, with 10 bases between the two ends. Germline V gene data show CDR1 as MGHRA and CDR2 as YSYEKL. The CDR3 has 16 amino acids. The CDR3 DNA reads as TGCGCCAGCAGCCAAACTACTAGTGCTGGGGCCAACGTCCTGACTTTC. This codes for CASSQTTSAGANVLTF.

The CDR3 DNA reads as TGCAGCGTAGGCTCTGGGACAGGCGGGGAGCAGTACTTC. This translates into CSVGSGTGGEQYF. The chain couples TRBV29-1 to TRBJ2-5; 8 positions agree with TRBD1. Trimming removed 6 bases from V and 11 bases from J; junction bases left unmatched: 14. Germline V gene data show CDR1 as SQVTM and CDR2 as ANQGSEA. The CDR3 is made up of 13 amino acids. The full variable domain, rest sourced from reference TRBV29-1 and TRBJ2-5, is SAVISQKPSRDICQRGTSLTIQCQVDSQVTMMFWYRQQPGQSLTLIATANQGSEATYESGFVIDKFPISRPNLTFSTLTVSNMSPEDSSIYLCSVGSGTGGEQYFGPGTRLLVL.

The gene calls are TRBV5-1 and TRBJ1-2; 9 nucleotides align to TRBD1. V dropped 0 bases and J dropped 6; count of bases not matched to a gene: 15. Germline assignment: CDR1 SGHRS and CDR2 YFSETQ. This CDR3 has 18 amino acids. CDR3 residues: CASSLGPDRTGDRNGYTF. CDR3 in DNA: TGCGCCAGCAGCTTGGGTCCAGATAGGACAGGGGATCGGAATGGCTACACCTTC.

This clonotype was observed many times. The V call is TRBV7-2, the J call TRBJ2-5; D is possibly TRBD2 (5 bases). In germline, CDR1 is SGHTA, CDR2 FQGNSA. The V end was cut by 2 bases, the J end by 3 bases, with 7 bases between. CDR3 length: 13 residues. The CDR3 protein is CASSLPEEETQYF. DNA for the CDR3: TGTGCCAGCAGCTTACCGGAGGAAGAGACCCAGTACTTC.